This passage covers 29 T cell receptor beta chains from one sample sequenced in a study of T cell repertoires in cytomegalovirus infection. TCRdb reprocessed the reads with MiXCR, giving one entry per CDR3 protein. The repertoire holds roughly 760,000 distinct CDR3 sequences, with 35% as singletons. The sequenced sample was PBMCs. All receptors derive from a human donor in good health (CMV status not recorded). Some clones in this sample may be carry-over from other donors' samples.

Notes on this clonotype: With a much larger clone just one base away, this may be a read error. The chain is built from TRBV7-2 and TRBJ1-5, with D unresolved. Germline V gives CDR1 SGHTA, CDR2 FQGNSA. The CDR3 length is 13 residues. DNA for the CDR3: TGTGCCAGCAGCTCTCTGATTTATCAGCCCCATCATTTT. This codes for CASSSLIYQPHHF.

This clonotype has only one observation. This chain links TRBV7-9 with TRBJ2-7, with no clear D. Between the trimmed V and J ends, which lost 5 bases and 3 bases, there was a span of 11 bases. Germline values: CDR1 SEHNR, CDR2 FQNEAQ (reference sequence). CDR3 size: 13 residues. This CDR3 is CASSPAVYYEQYF. CDR3 bases: TGTGCCAGCAGCCCGGCCGTGTACTACGAGCAGTACTTC.

The rearrangement joins TRBV24-1 to TRBJ2-6, with D hard to call. This CDR3 is built from 13 residues. Trimming took 12 bases from V and 2 from J, leaving 10 bases between them. Germline loops: CDR1 KGHDR, CDR2 SFDVKD. CDR3 coding DNA: TGTGCCCCCCAGTACCCTGGGGCCAACGTCCTGACTTTC. Its translation: CAPQYPGANVLTF.

The chain combines TRBV7-2 with TRBJ2-3, with a weak D call TRBD2 (5 bases). V lost 1 base and J lost 7, with 12 bases in between. Germline V gene data show CDR1 as SGHTA and CDR2 as FQGNSA. The CDR3 has 14 residues. As DNA, the CDR3 is TGTGCCAGCAGCTTAGGACTATCAGGATATACGCAGTATTTT. It is translated as CASSLGLSGYTQYF.

This clonotype was found many times. The V and J genes are TRBV7-2 and TRBJ1-1, with 7 nucleotides matching TRBD1. V gave up 0 bases and J gave up 5 bases; unmatched junction bases: 6. The CDR3 has 15 amino acids. Germline loops: CDR1 SGHTA, CDR2 FQGNSA. The CDR3 DNA follows: TGTGCCAGCAGCTTAGCGAAGACAGGGATGACTGAAGCTTTCTTT. It encodes CASSLAKTGMTEAFF.

This chain uses TRBV7-9 with TRBJ1-5; TRBD1 aligns across 8 bases. Unmatched junction bases numbered 11, after V lost 4 bases and J lost 0 bases. This CDR3 is built from 18 residues. Germline CDR1 SEHNR, CDR2 FQNEAQ (reference sequence). CDR3 sequence: CASSWGGTGSNSNQPQHF. The CDR3 DNA reads as TGTGCCAGCAGCTGGGGGGGGACAGGTTCTAATAGCAATCAGCCCCAGCATTTT.

This clonotype appeared a few times. The gene calls are TRBV25-1 and TRBJ1-2, with 9 bases identical to TRBD1. The CDR3 is 13 residues long. V was clipped by 5 bases and J by 7 bases; unmatched bases: 5. Germline-derived CDR1 and CDR2 are MGHDK and SYGVNS. The chain's CDR3 is CASSHRGLGGYTF. CDR3 sequence (DNA): TGTGCCAGCAGTCACAGGGGGCTGGGTGGCTACACCTTC.

The CDR3, as DNA: TGTGCCAGCAGCTTTCTGTCAGATTCCGGCACTGAAGCTTTCTTT. Translated, it gives CASSFLSDSGTEAFF. The gene calls are TRBV7-9 and TRBJ1-1; D gene unclear. V was cut by 3 bases and J by 4 bases, with 15 bases left in between. CDR1 is SEHNR, CDR2 FQNEAQ, per germline (reference sequence). The CDR3 has 15 residues.

The chain joins TRBV28 to TRBJ1-5; TRBD1 agrees at 7 bases. Germline assignment: CDR1 MDHEN and CDR2 SYDVKM. The CDR3 is made up of 14 amino acids. Unmatched junction bases numbered 8, after V lost 8 bases and J lost 4 bases. CDR3 region: CASDSYRGNQPQHF. In DNA, the CDR3 is TGTGCCAGCGACTCATACAGGGGAAATCAGCCCCAGCATTTT.

This chain uses TRBV20-1 with TRBJ2-5; tentative D call: TRBD2 (6 bases). Germline V gives CDR1 DFQATT, CDR2 SNEGSKA (reference sequence). V was shortened by 0 bases and J by 2 bases, with 13 bases between the two germline ends. This CDR3 has 15 residues. The CDR3 DNA reads TGCAGTGCTAGAGATCCAGCGGGCATACAAGAGACCCAGTACTTC. It encodes CSARDPAGIQETQYF.

The V gene is TRBV9, the J gene TRBJ1-1; D ambiguous. V was pared by 3 bases and J by 0 bases, with 9 bases between. Germline lookup yields CDR1 SGDLS and CDR2 YYNGEE. CDR3 length: 14 residues. The CDR3 DNA reads as TGTGCCAGCAGCGCGACGGTCATGAACACTGAAGCTTTCTTT. The encoded protein is CASSATVMNTEAFF. The full variable domain, with the rest looked up from reference TRBV9 and TRBJ1-1, is DSGVTQTPKHLITATGQRVTLRCSPRSGDLSVYWYQQSLDQGLQFLIQYYNGEERAKGNILERFSAQQFPDLHSELNLSSLELGDSALYFCASSATVMNTEAFFGQGTRLTVV.

This clonotype was detected ten times or more. The chain links TRBV7-6 to TRBJ1-5; perhaps TRBD1 as D (5 bases). There are 15 residues in the CDR3. Germline V gene lookup returns CDR1 SGHVS and CDR2 FNYEAQ. The V and J ends lost 4 bases and 6 bases respectively, with 16 bases between them. The CDR3 bases are TGTGCCAGCAGCTCCCGCGGGGACGGCCTTCAGCCCCAGCATTTT. Amino acids: CASSSRGDGLQPQHF. The full variable domain, rest sourced from reference TRBV7-6 and TRBJ1-5, is GAGVSQSPRYKVTKRGQDVALRCDPISGHVSLYWYRQALGQGPEFLTYFNYEAQQDKSGLPNDRFSAERPEGSISTLTIQRTEQRDSAMYRCASSSRGDGLQPQHFGDGTRLSIL.

The genes are TRBV27 and TRBJ2-1; D tentatively reads TRBD1 or TRBD2 (5 bases each). V lost 3 bases and J 4 bases, leaving 13 bases between the germline ends. Germline V gives CDR1 MNHEY, CDR2 SMNVEV (reference sequence). The CDR3 extends over 15 amino acids. The DNA for the CDR3 is TGTGCCAGCAGTTTGAACCGGGACGGTTACAATGAGCAGTTCTTC. Its translation is CASSLNRDGYNEQFF.

Only a few counts were recorded for this clonotype. V is TRBV7-8 and J is TRBJ2-3; D is possibly TRBD1 (6 bases). V lost 2 bases and J lost 2, with 11 bases in between. The germline V gene has CDR1 SGHVS and CDR2 FQNEAQ. CDR3 length equals 15 residues. Here the CDR3 reads CASSLSTGNTDTQYF. In DNA, the CDR3 is TGTGCCAGCAGCTTATCGACAGGCAACACAGATACGCAGTATTTT.

The chain employs TRBV5-6 and TRBJ2-3; TRBD2 aligns across 9 bases. CDR1 is SGHDT, CDR2 YYEEEE, per germline. The CDR3 length is 18 residues. The trim removed 3 bases at V and 0 bases at J, leaving 11 bases unmatched. CDR3 protein: CASSYRLLAGASTDTQYF. The CDR3, as DNA: TGTGCCAGCAGCTACCGGCTTTTAGCGGGGGCGAGCACAGATACGCAGTATTTT. Based on the CDR3 plus reference TRBV5-6 and TRBJ2-3, the full variable domain is DAGVTQSPTHLIKTRGQQVTLRCSPKSGHDTVSWYQQALGQGPQFIFQYYEEEERQRGNFPDRFSGHQFPNYSSELNVNALLLGDSALYLCASSYRLLAGASTDTQYFGPGTRLTVL.

This chain joins TRBV30 and TRBJ1-6, with D maybe TRBD1 (5 bases). The CDR3 is made up of 13 amino acids. Trimming shortened V by 3 bases and J by 9 bases, and 12 bases separated the two germline ends. The V gene's germline CDR1 is GTSNPN and CDR2 SVGIG (reference sequence). CDR3 in DNA: TGTGCCTGGAGAGCAGGGCAGGGTTCACCCCTCCACTTT. Its translation: CAWRAGQGSPLHF.

CDR3 loop: CASSVPAAPDTEAFF. DNA of the CDR3: TGTGCCAGCAGCGTACCGGCTGCCCCAGACACTGAAGCTTTCTTT. V is TRBV28 and J is TRBJ1-1; D remains unclear. The germline CDR1 and CDR2 sequences are MDHEN and SYDVKM. The V end was cut by 6 bases, the J end by 3 bases, with 17 bases between. The CDR3 is made up of 15 amino acids.

The chain combines TRBV12-3 or TRBV12-4 with TRBJ1-5, with 8 positions matching TRBD1. V lost 3 bases, J lost 1 base, and 11 bases stayed unmatched. The CDR3 covers 18 residues. The chain's CDR3 is CASSFAGTGGGSNQPQHF. Here the CDR3 DNA reads TGTGCCAGCAGTTTTGCAGGAACAGGGGGAGGAAGCAATCAGCCCCAGCATTTT.

The rearrangement links TRBV4-1 to TRBJ2-7, with D possibly TRBD1 on 6 matching bases. Germline assignment: CDR1 MGHRA and CDR2 YSYEKL. CDR3 length equals 13 residues. Between the trimmed V and J ends, which lost 4 bases and 3 bases, there was a span of 10 bases. The CDR3 is CASSPEQGYEQYF. In nucleotides, the CDR3 is TGCGCCAGCAGCCCAGAACAGGGCTACGAGCAGTACTTC.

This clonotype was observed a few times. The chain is built from TRBV12-3 or TRBV12-4 and TRBJ2-2; 9 bases agree with TRBD2. Trimming removed 3 bases from V and 8 bases from J; junction bases left unmatched: 10. The CDR3 runs to 16 residues. The CDR3 coding sequence is TGTGCCAGCAGTTTGCAGCGGGAGGCCCCACGAGGGGAGCTGTTTTTT. This codes for CASSLQREAPRGELFF.

A remark on this clonotype: The conserved phenylalanine or tryptophan is not found at the CDR3 terminus, so this likely reflects a read error. This chain uses TRBV28 with TRBJ2-1; 9 positions match TRBD1. Losses at the gene ends were 2 bases for V and 0 bases for J; bases not matched to a gene: 5. This CDR3 comprises 17 residues. CDR1 is MDHEN, CDR2 SYDVKM, per germline. CDR3 sequence: CASSLQTGGASYNEQFL. CDR3 sequence (DNA): TGTGCCAGCAGTTTACAAACAGGGGGCGCCTCCTACAATGAGCAGTTCTTA.

The V gene is TRBV29-1, the J gene TRBJ2-7, with 8 bases fitting TRBD1. CDR3 length: 13 amino acids. V lost 6 bases to trimming and J lost 5 bases; unmatched junction nucleotides: 9. CDR1 is SQVTM, CDR2 ANQGSEA, per germline. The CDR3 here is CSVARDRPHEQYF. DNA of the CDR3: TGCAGCGTCGCACGGGACAGGCCACACGAGCAGTACTTC.

This clonotype was picked up one time. The chain recombines TRBV5-1 with TRBJ2-1; 9 bases are a match to TRBD2. Germline V gene data show CDR1 as SGHRS and CDR2 as YFSETQ. V lost 4 bases and J lost 10; bases outside the gene matches: 18. The CDR3 extends over 17 amino acids. The CDR3 sequence is CASSTFPSAGGPGEQFF. CDR3 DNA: TGCGCCAGCAGCACCTTCCCTAGTGCGGGGGGGCCCGGGGAGCAGTTCTTC.

V is TRBV15 and J is TRBJ2-3; perhaps TRBD2 as D (7 bases). Germline CDR1 and CDR2: LNHNV and YYDKDF (reference sequence). CDR3 size: 15 residues. V was pared by 9 bases and J by 0 bases, with 16 bases between. CDR3 loop: CATHLGGGSTDTQYF. CDR3 bases: TGTGCCACGCATTTGGGAGGGGGGAGCACAGATACGCAGTATTTT. Full variable domain (outside the CDR3, taken from reference TRBV15 and TRBJ2-3): DAMVIQNPRYQVTQFGKPVTLSCSQTLNHNVMYWYQQKSSQAPKLLFHYYDKDFNNEADTPDNFQSRRPNTSFCFLDIRSPGLGDTAMYLCATHLGGGSTDTQYFGPGTRLTVL.

This clonotype was observed a handful of times. V and J are TRBV5-4 and TRBJ2-3, with D unresolved. Deletions cut 1 base from V and 2 bases from J, with 11 bases between. This CDR3 contains 15 residues. Germline V CDR1 and CDR2: SGHNT, YYREEE (reference sequence). The CDR3 protein is CASSLPPGSTDTQYF. CDR3 sequence (DNA): TGTGCCAGCAGCTTGCCCCCCGGATCCACAGATACGCAGTATTTT.

The sample holds a few counts of this clonotype. The chain joins TRBV2 to TRBJ2-5, with a possible D match to TRBD2 (5 bases). The CDR3 has 12 residues. Trimming pared 5 bases from V and 5 bases from J, leaving 9 bases between. Germline V gene lookup returns CDR1 SNHLY and CDR2 FYNNEI. In DNA form, the CDR3 reads TGTGCCAGCAGTCGGACTGGGGAGACCCAGTACTTC. Its protein product is CASSRTGETQYF.

This clonotype was found a few times. This chain links TRBV28 with TRBJ1-2; D remains ambiguous. The CDR3 sequence is 15 residues long. The germline CDR1 and CDR2 sequences are MDHEN and SYDVKM. V lost 2 bases and J 6 bases, leaving 16 bases between the germline ends. The CDR3 sequence: CASSLGFGRFDGYTF. The CDR3 DNA follows: TGTGCCAGCAGTTTAGGGTTTGGAAGGTTTGATGGCTACACCTTC.

There are a few counts of this clonotype. The rearrangement uses TRBV6-2 or TRBV6-3 and TRBJ1-5; TRBD1 might be the D (6 bases). Germline loops: CDR1 MNHEY, CDR2 SVGEGT. With 0 bases removed from V and 2 bases from J, the gap between germline ends came to 11 bases. The CDR3 is 16 amino acids. The CDR3 spells CASSYSLQGGNQPQHF. CDR3 DNA: TGTGCCAGCAGTTACTCTTTACAGGGTGGCAATCAGCCCCAGCATTTT.

This rearrangement joins TRBV7-9 to TRBJ2-1; D is perhaps TRBD2 (6 bases). There are 13 residues in the CDR3. Germline V CDR1 and CDR2: SEHNR, FQNEAQ (reference sequence). The ends were cut back, 5 bases at V and 5 bases at J, with 10 bases in the middle. The CDR3 here is CASSRGLHNEQFF. The CDR3 bases are TGTGCCAGCAGCCGCGGACTACACAATGAGCAGTTCTTC.